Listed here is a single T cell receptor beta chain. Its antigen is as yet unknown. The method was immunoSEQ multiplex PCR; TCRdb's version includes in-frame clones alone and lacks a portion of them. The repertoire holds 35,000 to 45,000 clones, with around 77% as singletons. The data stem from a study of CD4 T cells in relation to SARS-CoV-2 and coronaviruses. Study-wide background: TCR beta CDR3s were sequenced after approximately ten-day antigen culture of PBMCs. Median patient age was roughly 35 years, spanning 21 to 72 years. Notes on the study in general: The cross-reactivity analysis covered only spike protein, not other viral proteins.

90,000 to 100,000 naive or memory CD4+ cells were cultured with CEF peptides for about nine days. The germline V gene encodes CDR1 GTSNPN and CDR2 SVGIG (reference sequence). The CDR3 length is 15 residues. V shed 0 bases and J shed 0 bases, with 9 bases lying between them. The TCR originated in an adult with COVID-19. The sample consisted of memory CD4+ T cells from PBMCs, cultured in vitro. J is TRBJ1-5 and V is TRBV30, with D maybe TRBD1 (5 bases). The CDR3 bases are TGTGCCTGGAGTGTACAGGAATATAGCAATCAGCCCCAGCATTTT. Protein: CAWSVQEYSNQPQHF.